A selection of T cell receptor beta chains follows, all from one sample in a study of blood T cell repertoires in COVID-19. Some clones are missing from TCRdb's copy, which holds only in-frame ones; the method was immunoSEQ multiplex PCR. The sample carries 190,000 or so clones, less than 90% recorded once. Sample: PBMCs or T cells enriched from blood (not recorded which). These receptors came from a woman aged 25 to 45 who had been exposed to COVID-19. The CDR3 runs from the conserved cysteine through the conserved F or W. The D gene is left open where the match is weak. Clone size is shown for a subset of rows, as once, few, many or a class of expanded clone.

j_gene	v_gene	d_gene	abundance	CDR3nt	CDR3aa
TRBJ2-7	TRBV4-1	.	once	TGCGCCAGCAGCCCCAATACAATTAGGGGACTCTACGAGCAGTACTTC	CASSPNTIRGLYEQYF
TRBJ2-2	TRBV6-5	.	.	TGTGCCAGCAGTCGAGAACAGGGGAACACCGGGGAGCTGTTTTTT	CASSREQGNTGELFF
TRBJ1-4	TRBV19	TRBD1	.	TGTGCCAGTAGGCCAGGGAAACAGGGGGCGTATGAAAAACTGTTTTTT	CASRPGKQGAYEKLFF
TRBJ1-1	TRBV9	.	.	TGTGCCAGCAGCGCCGGCGGCCGGCTGAGGAACACTGAAGCTTTCTTT	CASSAGGRLRNTEAFF
TRBJ2-7	TRBV3-1/TRBV3-2	TRBD2	.	TGTGCCAGCAGCCAAGATCCAGCGGGACCCTACGAGCAGTACTTC	CASSQDPAGPYEQYF
TRBJ1-3	TRBV11-2	TRBD1	.	TGTGCCAGTCAGACAGGGGTTGGAAACACCATATATTTT	CASQTGVGNTIYF
TRBJ1-5	TRBV11-2	TRBD1	.	TGTGCCAGCAGCTCCCACAGGGGAGAGCCCCAGCATTTT	CASSSHRGEPQHF
TRBJ1-2	TRBV2	TRBD1	.	TGTGCCAGCAGTGAGGGGGACAGGAACTATGGCTACACCTTC	CASSEGDRNYGYTF
TRBJ1-2	TRBV5-1	TRBD1	.	TGCGCCAGCAGCTATACTACAGGGGTCAATGGCTACACCTTC	CASSYTTGVNGYTF
TRBJ2-1	TRBV9	TRBD2	.	TGTGCCAGCAGCGTAGAAAGCAGCGGGGGGTACAATGAGCAGTTCTTC	CASSVESSGGYNEQFF
TRBJ1-1	TRBV2	.	.	TGTGCCAGCAACAAAGCGGCCGGACGCATGAACACTGAAGCTTTCTTT	CASNKAAGRMNTEAFF